This T cell receptor beta chain was observed in a study of cytomegalovirus exposure and HLA in healthy donors. Study-wide background: Findings of an earlier analysis included some 120 million unique TCR beta sequences from 190 million or so T cells. Study-level results: The HLA-A and HLA-B alleles of most subjects were reportedly predicted accurately from TCR beta sequences. For presence/absence analyses, sequencing depth was assumed to be roughly uniform across donors. Common viral pathogens (according to a later analysis) appeared linked to several of the most significant clusters.

A word on this clone: The antigen remains unidentified.

The PCR employed 60 Vbeta primers together with 13 Jbeta primers. Profiled with immunoSEQ multiplex PCR; TCRdb holds only in-frame clones, not every one. This repertoire includes about 170,000 clones. The CDR3 is 14 residues long. With 5 bases clipped from V and 4 bases from J, the junction kept 7 bases outside the gene matches. CDR1 and CDR2 (germline): MGHRA, YSYEKL. The sequencing sample was made of PBMCs. The TCR was taken from a woman in her sixties in good health and CMV-seronegative. The rearrangement joins TRBV4-1 to TRBJ1-2, with 7 bases identical to TRBD1. This CDR3 is CASSSVQGGYGYTF. The DNA for the CDR3 is TGCGCCAGCAGCAGTGTGCAGGGGGGCTATGGCTACACCTTC.